Following are 30 T cell receptor beta chains from one sample sequenced in a study of cytotoxic CD8 clonotypes in ibrutinib-treated CLL. Assay: immunoSEQ multiplex PCR; the TCRdb copy retains only in-frame clones and omits some. The data hold 330,000 or so clones, with 67% observed a single time. Sequencing used PBMCs, obtained after 36 months of ibrutinib treatment. The source of these receptors is a human donor with chronic lymphocytic leukemia.

The chain combines TRBV6-5 with TRBJ2-7; D gene unclear. This CDR3 region has 11 residues. Trimming shortened V by 10 bases and J by 7 bases, and 14 bases separated the two germline ends. Germline lookup yields CDR1 MNHEY and CDR2 SVGAGI. DNA of the CDR3: TGTGCCACCCAGACCCGACGTGAGCAGTACTTC. Its protein product is CATQTRREQYF.

This chain uses TRBV11-2 with TRBJ1-5; maybe TRBD1 (5 bases). Trimming left V 1 base short and J 11 bases short, with 15 bases between. CDR1 SGHAT and CDR2 FQNNGV come from the germline V gene. This CDR3 has 14 residues. This chain's CDR3 is CASSLGGPGGTQHF. The CDR3 bases are TGTGCCAGCAGCTTAGGGGGCCCCGGGGGGACCCAGCATTTT. Using reference TRBV11-2 and TRBJ1-5 for the parts outside the CDR3, the full variable domain is EAGVAQSPRYKIIEKRQSVAFWCNPISGHATLYWYQQILGQGPKLLIQFQNNGVVDDSQLPKDRFSAERLKGVDSTLKIQPAKLEDSAVYLCASSLGGPGGTQHFGDGTRLSIL.

The chain uses TRBV9 and TRBJ1-2; TRBD1 might be the D (6 bases). V dropped 4 bases and J dropped 3 bases, with 13 bases sitting between them. The CDR3 totals 14 residues. CDR1 and CDR2 from the germline V gene are SGDLS and YYNGEE. The CDR3 DNA sequence: TGTGCCAGCAGCACTGGACAGAACCACTATGGCTACACCTTC. Encoded protein: CASSTGQNHYGYTF. Looking up the rest from reference TRBV9 and TRBJ1-2 gives the full variable domain: DSGVTQTPKHLITATGQRVTLRCSPRSGDLSVYWYQQSLDQGLQFLIQYYNGEERAKGNILERFSAQQFPDLHSELNLSSLELGDSALYFCASSTGQNHYGYTFGSGTRLTVV.

The chain joins TRBV27 to TRBJ1-5, with D uncertain. This CDR3 has 12 amino acids. The V end was cut by 9 bases, the J end by 3 bases, with 9 bases between. Germline V gene data show CDR1 as MNHEY and CDR2 as SMNVEV (reference sequence). The CDR3, as DNA: TGTGCCAGTAGCGTGCCCAATCAGCCCCAGCATTTT. It specifies CASSVPNQPQHF.

The chain combines TRBV7-6 with TRBJ2-1; TRBD2 matches 9 bases. The CDR3 runs 13 residues. Trimming removed 8 bases from V and 3 bases from J; junction bases left unmatched: 2. Germline CDR1 SGHVS, CDR2 FNYEAQ. The CDR3 protein is CASRGGDYNEQFF. The CDR3 region has the DNA TGTGCCAGCCGCGGGGGGGACTACAATGAGCAGTTCTTC.

The chain carries TRBV25-1 and TRBJ2-7; D is unclear. Germline loops: CDR1 MGHDK, CDR2 SYGVNS. With 4 bases removed from V and 6 bases from J, the gap between germline ends came to 7 bases. This CDR3 spans 11 amino acids. CDR3: CASSGPGEQYF. The CDR3, as DNA: TGTGCCAGCAGTGGCCCGGGCGAGCAGTACTTC.

The V and J genes are TRBV7-8 and TRBJ2-7; D may be TRBD1 (6 bases). The V gene's germline CDR1 is SGHVS and CDR2 FQNEAQ. The CDR3 contains 12 residues. Trimming removed 3 bases from V and 12 bases from J, with 15 bases in between. CDR3: CASSFPTGFLYF. The CDR3 coding sequence is TGTGCCAGCAGCTTTCCCACAGGGTTTCTGTACTTC.

This clone was observed a few times. The rearrangement joins TRBV2 to TRBJ2-5; D gene unclear. The V gene lost 8 bases and the J gene lost 3 bases, with 10 bases spanning the gap. Germline CDR1 is SNHLY and CDR2 is FYNNEI. The CDR3 sequence is 12 residues long. The CDR3 DNA reads as TGTGCCAGCGCTCTCAGAGAAGAGACCCAGTACTTC. This encodes CASALREETQYF.

J is TRBJ2-7 and V is TRBV10-2; 8 nucleotides align to TRBD2. CDR3 size: 15 residues. Germline trimming cut 5 bases from V and 2 bases from J; bases unmatched to any gene: 8. From germline, CDR1 is WSHSY and CDR2 SAAADI. This chain's CDR3 is CASSRISGGPYEQYF. The CDR3 DNA is TGCGCCAGCAGTCGTATATCGGGAGGGCCCTACGAGCAGTACTTC.

This clone was picked up a small number of times. The chain recombines TRBV29-1 with TRBJ2-7; D tentatively reads TRBD1 or TRBD2 (5 bases each). CDR1 is SQVTM, CDR2 ANQGSEA, per germline. CDR3 length equals 8 residues. CDR3 amino acids: CSVEGGIV. CDR3 nucleotide sequence: TGCAGCGTTGAAGGGGGGATTGTC.

V gene TRBV29-1 combines with J gene TRBJ2-7; D gene ambiguous. Germline assignment: CDR1 SQVTM and CDR2 ANQGSEA. The CDR3 spans 14 residues. The V gene lost 3 bases and the J gene lost 0 bases, with 12 bases spanning the gap. CDR3 in amino acids: CSVESVGSSYEQYF. Here the CDR3 DNA reads TGCAGCGTTGAGAGTGTGGGTAGCTCCTACGAGCAGTACTTC.

The rearrangement uses TRBV28 and TRBJ1-5; D not certain. Germline CDR1 and CDR2: MDHEN and SYDVKM. The CDR3 is 14 amino acids. Deletions cut 6 bases from V and 2 bases from J, with 11 bases between. Here the CDR3 DNA reads TGTGCCAGCAGGTGGGAGGTGGGCAATCAGCCCCAGCATTTT. As protein: CASRWEVGNQPQHF.

The V call is TRBV15, the J call TRBJ1-5; TRBD1 is a possible D gene (6 bases). This CDR3 has 15 amino acids. Per the germline V gene, CDR1 is LNHNV and CDR2 is YYDKDF (reference sequence). The V gene lost 0 bases and the J gene lost 6 bases, with 12 bases spanning the gap. Written as DNA, the CDR3 is TGTGCCACCAGCAGAGACAGGGGCGGGAGTCAGCCCCAGCATTTT. This encodes CATSRDRGGSQPQHF.

The chain employs TRBV18 and TRBJ1-5, with D hard to call. Germline loops: CDR1 KGHSH, CDR2 LQKENI. Trimming cost V 3 bases and J 2 bases, with 8 bases left between them. This CDR3 is 14 amino acids long. This CDR3 is CASSPQRGNQPQHF. For the CDR3, the DNA is TGTGCCAGCTCACCGCAGAGAGGCAATCAGCCCCAGCATTTT.

The chain uses TRBV19 and TRBJ2-7; 14 bases are shared with TRBD2. This CDR3 has 17 amino acids. Germline CDR1 is LNHDA and CDR2 is SQIVND (reference sequence). V was clipped by 6 bases and J by 4 bases; unmatched bases: 11. Here the CDR3 DNA reads TGTGCCAGTAGCCCCGGGACTAGCGGGAGCGGTATTTACGAGCAGTACTTC. Protein product: CASSPGTSGSGIYEQYF.

This rearrangement joins TRBV7-6 to TRBJ2-7; possibly TRBD2 for D (5 bases). The CDR3 extends over 13 amino acids. Trimming took 1 base from V and 6 from J, leaving 10 bases between them. The germline V gene encodes CDR1 SGHVS and CDR2 FNYEAQ. The CDR3 reads CASSLVPSGEQYF. CDR3 sequence (DNA): TGTGCCAGCAGCTTAGTACCCAGCGGCGAGCAGTACTTC.

This clone was observed a handful of times. Other nucleotide sequences from this sample produce the same CDR3. The CDR3 region is CASSLEGYEQYF. The CDR3 DNA is TGCGCCAGCAGCTTGGAAGGGTACGAGCAGTACTTC. V usage is TRBV5-1 and J usage is TRBJ2-7; no clear D. Trimming pared 0 bases from V and 4 bases from J, leaving 5 bases between. Germline CDR1 and CDR2: SGHRS and YFSETQ. This CDR3 region has 12 residues.

The rearrangement links TRBV29-1 to TRBJ1-1; D is possibly TRBD1 (6 bases). The V gene's germline CDR1 is SQVTM and CDR2 ANQGSEA. V lost 4 bases and J lost 7, with 16 bases in between. This CDR3 region has 13 residues. For the CDR3, the DNA is TGCAGCGTTGTGACAGGTAAAGGAGTTGAAGCTTTCTTT. Encoded protein: CSVVTGKGVEAFF.

The rearrangement uses TRBV14 and TRBJ1-2, with a tentative D call TRBD1 (5 bases). Germline V CDR1 and CDR2: SGHDN, FVKESK. The CDR3 extends over 13 amino acids. The V and J ends lost 3 bases and 6 bases respectively, with 11 bases between them. For the CDR3, the DNA is TGTGCCAGCAGCCACCAGGGCTGGGATGGCTACACCTTC. Its protein is CASSHQGWDGYTF.

This clone turned up a few times. The chain combines TRBV6-5 with TRBJ1-1; weak D call: TRBD1 (6 bases). CDR3 length: 14 residues. Trimming pared 0 bases from V and 5 bases from J, leaving 10 bases between. The germline V gene encodes CDR1 MNHEY and CDR2 SVGAGI. CDR3 DNA: TGTGCCAGCAGTTACTCTCAGGGGATGACTGAAGCTTTCTTT. Translation: CASSYSQGMTEAFF.

The V gene is TRBV9, the J gene TRBJ1-5; D is uncertain. The CDR3 is 16 residues long. Germline V gene sequence: CDR1 SGDLS, CDR2 YYNGEE. V was pared by 2 bases and J by 4 bases, with 16 bases between. CDR3 protein: CASSVPRKGGNQPQHF. The CDR3 DNA follows: TGTGCCAGCAGCGTGCCCCGTAAGGGTGGAAATCAGCCCCAGCATTTT.

This chain uses TRBV5-1 with TRBJ2-7; 7 nucleotides agree with TRBD1. CDR3 length: 13 amino acids. V lost 3 bases to trimming and J lost 1 base; unmatched junction nucleotides: 1. Germline V gives CDR1 SGHRS, CDR2 YFSETQ. The CDR3 coding sequence is TGCGCCAGCAGCTGGACAGGTTCCTACGAGCAGTACTTC. Amino acids: CASSWTGSYEQYF.

This clone has more than one count but fewer than ten. The V and J genes are TRBV18 and TRBJ2-7, with 12 positions matching TRBD2. This CDR3 comprises 17 residues. Germline V gene data show CDR1 as KGHSH and CDR2 as LQKENI. V lost 4 bases to trimming and J lost 0 bases; unmatched junction nucleotides: 7. CDR3 amino acids: CASSLGLAGVGSYEQYF. The DNA for the CDR3 is TGTGCCAGCTCACTGGGACTAGCGGGTGTGGGCTCCTACGAGCAGTACTTC. Complete variable domain (other parts from reference TRBV18 and TRBJ2-7): NAGVMQNPRHLVRRRGQEARLRCSPMKGHSHVYWYRQLPEEGLKFMVYLQKENIIDESGMPKERFSAEFPKEGPSILRIQQVVRGDSAAYFCASSLGLAGVGSYEQYFGPGTRLTVT.

CDR3 amino acids: CASTPSGRAYEQYF. The CDR3 region has the DNA TGTGCCAGCACCCCCAGCGGGAGGGCCTACGAGCAGTACTTC. V and J are TRBV6-5 and TRBJ2-7, with TRBD2 identical over 10 bases. The CDR3 runs to 14 residues. The germline V gene encodes CDR1 MNHEY and CDR2 SVGAGI. Unmatched junction bases numbered 5, after V lost 7 bases and J lost 2 bases.

This clone appeared a few times. The chain carries TRBV5-1 and TRBJ2-3, with 13 bases fitting TRBD2. The V gene's germline CDR1 is SGHRS and CDR2 YFSETQ. The CDR3 is 17 amino acids. The ends lost 0 bases at V and 1 base at J; junction bases unmatched: 2. The CDR3 DNA reads TGCGCCAGCAGCTTGGGGACTAGCGGGAGCGGCACAGATACGCAGTATTTT. It codes for CASSLGTSGSGTDTQYF.

This clone appeared once. The CDR3 DNA follows: TGTGCCAGCAGCGGAGATAGGGTTGAAGGGAACACTGAAGCTTTCTTT. It specifies CASSGDRVEGNTEAFF. The rearrangement joins TRBV7-6 to TRBJ1-1, with unresolved D. The V gene lost 5 bases and the J gene lost 1 base, with 17 bases spanning the gap. CDR1 is SGHVS, CDR2 FNYEAQ, per germline. The CDR3 has 16 amino acids.

The CDR3 is CASSGWREGRETQYF. The CDR3 region has the DNA TGTGCCAGCAGTGGGTGGCGGGAGGGCCGAGAGACCCAGTACTTC. The chain uses TRBV2 and TRBJ2-5; 9 positions agree with TRBD2. CDR3 length: 15 residues. V dropped 4 bases and J dropped 4; count of bases not matched to a gene: 7. Germline-derived CDR1 and CDR2 are SNHLY and FYNNEI.

The chain uses TRBV5-6 and TRBJ2-7; 12 positions agree with TRBD1. The germline CDR1 and CDR2 sequences are SGHDT and YYEEEE. The V and J ends lost 0 bases and 6 bases, in that order; junction bases with no gene match: 4. The CDR3 length is 15 residues. This CDR3 reads CASSLAGQGASEQYF. The CDR3, as DNA: TGTGCCAGCAGCTTGGCGGGACAGGGGGCAAGCGAGCAGTACTTC. The variable domain in full, completed from reference TRBV5-6 and TRBJ2-7, reads DAGVTQSPTHLIKTRGQQVTLRCSPKSGHDTVSWYQQALGQGPQFIFQYYEEEERQRGNFPDRFSGHQFPNYSSELNVNALLLGDSALYLCASSLAGQGASEQYFGPGTRLTVT.

CDR3 nucleotides: TGCGCCAGCAGCAGAACCGGGACAGGGGCCGTAGCGGGAGTAGGTCAAGAGACCCAGTACTTC. This codes for CASSRTGTGAVAGVGQETQYF. This chain joins TRBV5-1 and TRBJ2-5; the D gene is possibly TRBD1 (10 bases). V lost 4 bases and J 2 bases, leaving 33 bases between the germline ends. Germline V gene sequence: CDR1 SGHRS, CDR2 YFSETQ. The CDR3 spans 21 residues.

The V and J genes are TRBV2 and TRBJ2-1; TRBD2 matches 9 bases. CDR1 and CDR2 from the germline V gene are SNHLY and FYNNEI. There are 14 residues in the CDR3. Unmatched junction bases numbered 5, after V lost 7 bases and J lost 4 bases. The CDR3 bases are TGTGCCAGCACGGCTAGCGGGGTGTACAATGAGCAGTTCTTC. Translating gives CASTASGVYNEQFF.